A selection of T cell receptor beta chains follows, all from one sample in a study of T cell responses to AZD1222 COVID-19 vaccine. Clones were sequenced by immunoSEQ multiplex PCR, and TCRdb holds only the in-frame ones, with some missing. The sample shows about 140,000 clones, 90% to 95% of them seen only once. Sequenced here: peripheral blood, sampled 28 days after the second AZD1222 dose. These receptor sequences come from an adult who received the AZD1222 COVID-19 vaccine. Both conserved end residues are part of each CDR3. The D gene is left open where the match is weak. The size field is filled for only some rows; it gives once, few, many or a size class.

size,J,V,D,CDR3,DNA
.,TRBJ2-1,TRBV7-8,.,CASSLLVGNLINNEQFF,TGTGCCAGCAGCTTATTGGTGGGGAATTTAATTAACAATGAGCAGTTCTTC
few,TRBJ1-3,TRBV6-1,.,CASSEGGGVTIYF,TGTGCCAGCAGTGAAGGAGGCGGTGTCACCATATATTTT
.,TRBJ2-2,TRBV27,.,CASSLSVGVGTGELFF,TGTGCCAGCAGTTTATCGGTGGGAGTCGGCACCGGGGAGCTGTTTTTT
.,TRBJ1-2,TRBV7-3,.,CASSSSPSNYGYTF,TGTGCCAGCAGCTCCTCGCCCTCTAACTATGGCTACACCTTC
.,TRBJ2-3,TRBV7-2,.,CASSLVLRSDTQYF,TGTGCCAGCAGCTTAGTACTCCGTAGTGATACGCAGTATTTT
.,TRBJ2-7,TRBV13,.,CASRIQGRSYEQYF,TGTGCCAGCAGGATCCAGGGAAGATCCTACGAGCAGTACTTC
.,TRBJ1-6,TRBV4-2,TRBD1,CASSQIGRFRDRESSSYNSPLHF,TGTGCCAGCAGCCAAATTGGTAGGTTTCGGGACAGGGAATCCAGCTCCTATAATTCACCCCTCCACTTT
.,TRBJ1-2,TRBV4-2,.,CASSPTLLAGWNGYTF,TGTGCCAGCAGCCCAACCCTCTTGGCAGGGTGGAATGGCTACACCTTC
.,TRBJ2-5,TRBV28,.,CASSLIGGRYQETQYF,TGTGCCAGCAGTTTAATCGGGGGGCGATATCAAGAGACCCAGTACTTC
.,TRBJ1-5,TRBV23-1,.,CASSQSRISSNQPQHF,TGCGCCAGCAGTCAATCCCGGATTAGTAGCAATCAGCCCCAGCATTTT
.,TRBJ2-6,TRBV7-9,TRBD2,CASSAGGSGANVLTF,TGTGCCAGCAGTGCCGGGGGGTCTGGGGCCAACGTCCTGACTTTC
.,TRBJ2-2,TRBV5-5,TRBD2,CASRPGTTTGELFF,TGTGCCAGCAGACCCGGGACTACCACCGGGGAGCTGTTTTTT
.,TRBJ1-5,TRBV14,TRBD1,CASTQAEDREWVVYSNQPQHF,TGTGCCAGCACCCAGGCCGAGGACAGGGAATGGGTTGTTTATAGCAATCAGCCCCAGCATTTT
.,TRBJ1-1,TRBV29-1,.,CSVARGGVGTEAFF,TGCAGCGTTGCCCGGGGCGGAGTAGGCACTGAAGCTTTCTTT
.,TRBJ2-5,TRBV28,.,CASRPGAGRETQYF,TGTGCCAGCAGACCAGGAGCAGGTAGAGAGACCCAGTACTTC
.,TRBJ2-6,TRBV5-1,.,CASSSASGANVLTF,TGCGCCAGCAGCTCCGCCTCTGGGGCCAACGTCCTGACTTTC
.,TRBJ1-5,TRBV19,.,CASSIGINQPQHF,TGTGCCAGTAGTATCGGGATCAATCAGCCCCAGCATTTT
.,TRBJ2-1,TRBV11-3,.,CASSLVGTSAEQFF,TGTGCCAGCAGCTTAGTTGGCACCTCGGCTGAGCAGTTCTTC
.,TRBJ2-3,TRBV9,TRBD2,CASSVSGGTDTQYF,TGTGCCAGCAGCGTGAGCGGGGGCACAGATACGCAGTATTTT
.,TRBJ1-2,TRBV5-5,TRBD1,CASSLGGQDGYTF,TGTGCCAGCAGCTTGGGGGGACAGGATGGCTACACCTTC
.,TRBJ1-1,TRBV10-3,.,CAISESYRSSTEAFF,TGTGCCATCAGTGAGTCGTACAGGTCCAGCACTGAAGCTTTCTTT
.,TRBJ1-6,TRBV2,.,CASSGTRDGGSPLHF,TGTGCCAGCAGTGGTACCCGGGACGGTGGTTCACCCCTCCACTTT
.,TRBJ2-2,TRBV19,TRBD1,CASSGQGHAGELFF,TGTGCCAGTAGTGGACAGGGTCACGCCGGGGAGCTGTTTTTT
.,TRBJ2-4,TRBV15,.,CATSTPYRGNIQYF,TGTGCCACCAGCACACCCTACAGAGGAAACATTCAGTACTTC
.,TRBJ1-1,TRBV12-3/TRBV12-4,.,CASSFGTNTEAFF,TGTGCCAGCAGTTTTGGGACTAACACTGAAGCTTTCTTT
.,TRBJ1-1,TRBV10-3,TRBD1,CAISESYGTGSETEAFF,TGTGCCATCAGTGAGTCGTACGGGACAGGGTCGGAAACTGAAGCTTTCTTT
.,TRBJ2-1,TRBV7-2,.,CASSPSPGHNEQFF,TGTGCCAGCAGCCCTAGCCCGGGGCACAATGAGCAGTTCTTC
.,TRBJ2-3,TRBV9,.,CASSETDTQYF,TGTGCCAGCAGCGAAACAGATACGCAGTATTTT
.,TRBJ1-1,TRBV3-1/TRBV3-2,TRBD1,CASTRDRNTEAFF,TGTGCCAGCACCCGGGACAGGAACACTGAAGCTTTCTTT
.,TRBJ1-1,TRBV7-9,.,CASSLDAITEAFF,TGTGCCAGCAGCTTAGATGCTATCACTGAAGCTTTCTTT
.,TRBJ1-1,TRBV12-3/TRBV12-4,.,CASSFVGNTEAFF,TGTGCCAGCAGTTTTGTGGGGAACACTGAAGCTTTCTTT
.,TRBJ2-3,TRBV2,TRBD2,CASNQRGGTDTQYF,TGTGCCAGCAACCAACGGGGGGGCACAGATACGCAGTATTTT
.,TRBJ2-1,TRBV4-1,.,CASSQEAMSMINEQFF,TGCGCCAGCAGCCAAGAGGCGATGAGCATGATCAATGAGCAGTTCTTC
.,TRBJ2-1,TRBV6-2/TRBV6-3,.,CASSSAQESSYNEQFF,TGTGCCAGCAGTTCAGCTCAGGAGAGCTCCTACAATGAGCAGTTCTTC
.,TRBJ1-4,TRBV10-3,.,CAISPTRTNEKLFF,TGTGCCATCAGTCCGACAAGAACTAATGAAAAACTGTTTTTT
.,TRBJ2-7,TRBV3-1/TRBV3-2,.,CASSQDRERGEQYF,TGTGCCAGCAGCCAAGACAGGGAGAGGGGCGAGCAGTACTTC
.,TRBJ1-1,TRBV12-3/TRBV12-4,TRBD1,CASKGGFRTEAFF,TGTGCCAGCAAAGGGGGCTTTAGGACTGAAGCTTTCTTT
.,TRBJ2-1,TRBV15,.,CATSRDPAAYNEQFF,TGTGCCACCAGCAGAGATCCGGCAGCCTACAATGAGCAGTTCTTC
.,TRBJ2-3,TRBV7-2,.,CASSKGSGDTQYF,TGTGCCAGCAGCAAAGGGTCGGGCGATACGCAGTATTTT
.,TRBJ2-1,TRBV7-6,.,CASSLSDRPYNEQFF,TGTGCCAGCAGCCTCAGCGACAGACCCTACAATGAGCAGTTCTTC
.,TRBJ1-1,TRBV19,.,CASSISGNSNTEAFF,TGTGCCAGTAGTATTTCAGGGAACTCGAACACTGAAGCTTTCTTT
.,TRBJ1-2,TRBV29-1,.,CSVDSREGGYTF,TGCAGCGTTGATTCAAGGGAGGGTGGCTACACCTTC
.,TRBJ1-1,TRBV30,.,CAWTWNTEAFF,TGTGCCTGGACATGGAACACTGAAGCTTTCTTT
.,TRBJ1-4,TRBV7-9,.,CASSIRSGNEKLFF,TGTGCCAGCAGCATACGGTCAGGAAATGAAAAACTGTTTTTT
.,TRBJ2-3,TRBV7-8,TRBD2,CASSAERGGRTDTQYF,TGTGCCAGCAGCGCAGAACGGGGGGGCCGGACAGATACGCAGTATTTT
.,TRBJ1-4,TRBV11-2,.,CASRHWGTTNEKLFF,TGTGCCAGCAGACATTGGGGAACAACTAATGAAAAACTGTTTTTT
.,TRBJ1-5,TRBV19,.,CASSIVSGEGNQPQHF,TGTGCCAGTAGTATAGTTTCGGGGGAGGGCAATCAGCCCCAGCATTTT
.,TRBJ1-1,TRBV5-1,.,CASDLGTGRSEAFF,TGCGCCAGTGACCTCGGAACAGGGAGGTCTGAAGCTTTCTTT
.,TRBJ2-1,TRBV29-1,.,CSVEDDSYNEQFF,TGCAGCGTTGAAGATGACAGTTACAATGAGCAGTTCTTC